By share, the clone carrying this T cell receptor (beta chain) counts as medium-sized. What it binds is not known. The CDR3 has 15 residues. Trimming shortened V by 6 bases and J by 6 bases, and 21 bases separated the two germline ends. These data originate in a study of immune heterogeneity within non-small cell lung tumors. Background on the study: Tumors were classified as 4 squamous cell carcinomas, around nine non-squamous carcinomas and 1 not otherwise specified. Notes on the study in general: Identical dominant CDR3 beta clonotypes spanned tumor sites within a patient, beside site-unique high-frequency clones. Across individual patients, the high-frequency T-cell receptor beta clonotypes were largely distinct.

It was a multiplex PCR that amplified TCR beta CDR3, with 32 V and 13 J primers. In TCRdb, the multiplex PCR reads were re-called with MiXCR into one record per CDR3 protein. The data contain more than 2,000 distinct CDR3 sequences, roughly 25% of them singletons. The starting template was genomic DNA from bulk tumor, approximately 630 ng per sample. During surgery, each primary tumor gave multiple biopsies spaced as far apart as possible. Curative surgery was performed on patients who had untreated, newly diagnosed non-small cell lung cancer. The source material was lung tumor tissue. The rearrangement joins TRBV12-3 or TRBV12-4 to TRBJ2-7, with D possibly matching TRBD1 (5 bases). This TCR came from a man between 35 and 55 years old with non-small cell lung cancer. CDR3 sequence reads: CASRPTVFGLGEQYF. DNA for the CDR3: TGTGCCAGCAGGCCGACAGTTTTCGGCCTCGGCGAGCAGTACTTC.